What follows are 5 T cell receptor beta chains derived from one specimen sequenced in a study of T cell clonotyping in hematopoietic cell transplantation. Profiled with immunoSEQ multiplex PCR; TCRdb holds only in-frame clones, not every one. The sample has roughly 9,800 clones, approximately 55% seen once; the top ten hold over 10%. The material was peripheral blood mononuclear cells, obtained 100 days after allogeneic stem cell transplant. The receptors were sampled from a female patient aged 50-65 years who had an allogeneic stem cell transplant from an unrelated donor, so the T cells may come from the graft donor. Some clones in this sample may be carry-over from other donors' samples.

CDR3 sequence: CASSQDPTGPLNEKLFF. Here the CDR3 DNA reads TGCGCCAGCAGCCAAGATCCCACGGGACCGCTTAATGAAAAACTGTTTTTT. This chain uses TRBV4-3 with TRBJ1-4; weak D call: TRBD1 (5 bases). V gave up 0 bases and J gave up 4 bases, with 15 bases separating them. Germline values: CDR1 LGHNA, CDR2 YSLEER. The CDR3 has 17 amino acids.

This clone was counted between two and nine times. V usage is TRBV18 and J usage is TRBJ2-5; perhaps TRBD2 as D (5 bases). This CDR3 is 12 amino acids long. The ends were cut back, 2 bases at V and 7 bases at J, with 8 bases in the middle. CDR1 and CDR2 (germline): KGHSH, LQKENI. CDR3 sequence: CASSPEGGTQYF. CDR3 bases: TGTGCCAGCTCACCAGAGGGTGGGACCCAGTACTTC.

The chain links TRBV30 to TRBJ1-5; TRBD1 is a possible D gene (6 bases). The CDR3 is 14 residues long. The V gene lost 1 base and the J gene lost 4 bases, with 11 bases spanning the gap. Germline V gene lookup returns CDR1 GTSNPN and CDR2 SVGIG (reference sequence). As DNA, the CDR3 is TGTGCCTGGAGTGGGGTAGGGGGGAATCAGCCCCAGCATTTT. Its translation: CAWSGVGGNQPQHF. The complete variable domain, with remaining parts taken from reference TRBV30 and TRBJ1-5, reads SQTIHQWPATLVQPVGSPLSLECTVEGTSNPNLYWYRQAAGRGLQLLFYSVGIGQISSEVPQNLSASRPQDRQFILSSKKLLLSDSGFYLCAWSGVGGNQPQHFGDGTRLSIL.

CDR3 bases: TGCAGCGCTCGTACGGGGGGTAGCAATCAGCCCCAGCATTTT. It translates to CSARTGGSNQPQHF. This sequence joins TRBV29-1 and TRBJ1-5; possibly TRBD1 for D (5 bases). CDR1 SQVTM and CDR2 ANQGSEA come from the germline V gene. The CDR3 loop spans 14 amino acids. Trimming left V 7 bases short and J 0 bases short, with 13 bases between.

The rearrangement links TRBV11-2 to TRBJ2-1; the match to TRBD2 covers 15 bases. Per the germline V gene, CDR1 is SGHAT and CDR2 is FQNNGV. The CDR3 runs to 19 residues. V shed 2 bases and J 2 bases; nucleotides not matched to a gene: 7. The CDR3 spells CASSLRGGLAGGPYNEQFF. DNA for the CDR3: TGTGCCAGCAGCTTACGGGGGGGACTAGCGGGAGGTCCCTACAATGAGCAGTTCTTC.